These 18 T cell receptor beta chains share one sample of origin, sequenced in a study of control samples from healthy donors and cancer patients. Only in-frame clones appear in the TCRdb table, and some are missing; sequencing was by immunoSEQ multiplex PCR. This table has about 130,000 clones, approximately 91% appearing once. The sequenced sample consisted of blood. The receptors were sampled from a man in his fifties or sixties in good health.

This clone was counted only a few times. The J gene is TRBJ2-1, the V gene TRBV4-1, with D possibly being TRBD1 (5 bases). Looked up from germline, CDR1 is MGHRA and CDR2 is YSYEKL. V lost 1 base and J 3 bases, leaving 13 bases between the germline ends. The CDR3 spans 16 residues. In DNA form, the CDR3 reads TGCGCCAGCAGCCAAGTGGGGCTAGGACACTACAATGAGCAGTTCTTC. Residues: CASSQVGLGHYNEQFF.

V usage is TRBV5-1 and J usage is TRBJ1-1; 7 positions agree with TRBD1. Germline V gene data show CDR1 as SGHRS and CDR2 as YFSETQ. CDR3 length: 15 amino acids. J was trimmed by 9 bases and V by 0 bases; bases with no gene match: 11. In DNA, the CDR3 is TGCGCCAGCAGCTTGGGGGGAGGGGGCGAGGGAAAAGCTTTCTTT. Translation: CASSLGGGGEGKAFF.

The V gene is TRBV15, the J gene TRBJ2-5; TRBD1 might be the D (6 bases). In germline, CDR1 is LNHNV, CDR2 YYDKDF (reference sequence). Trimming stripped 0 bases from V and 5 bases from J, with 13 bases between. This CDR3 comprises 15 residues. The CDR3: CATSRDRWGRETQYF. For the CDR3, the DNA is TGTGCCACCAGCAGAGATCGGTGGGGGCGGGAGACCCAGTACTTC.

This chain links TRBV7-2 with TRBJ2-1; 9 bases map to TRBD2. V was pared by 1 base and J by 8 bases, with 12 bases of the junction left unmatched. Germline V gene lookup returns CDR1 SGHTA and CDR2 FQGNSA. The CDR3 runs 17 residues. CDR3 loop: CASSLGFRRGGPDEQFF. In DNA, the CDR3 is TGTGCCAGCAGCTTAGGTTTTAGGCGGGGGGGCCCCGATGAGCAGTTCTTC.

This CDR3 is CAWSQGSSYNSPLHF. The CDR3 bases are TGTGCCTGGAGTCAAGGGAGCTCCTATAATTCACCCCTCCACTTT. The V call is TRBV30, the J call TRBJ1-6; the D is unclear. The CDR3 contains 15 residues. The V end was cut by 2 bases, the J end by 0 bases, with 8 bases between. The germline CDR1 and CDR2 sequences are GTSNPN and SVGIG (reference sequence).

The J gene is TRBJ1-5, the V gene TRBV2; 7 bases align to TRBD1. V shed 5 bases and J 4 bases; nucleotides not matched to a gene: 5. There are 14 residues in the CDR3. Germline values: CDR1 SNHLY, CDR2 FYNNEI. The CDR3 reads CASSMGTENQPQHF. Here the CDR3 DNA reads TGTGCCAGCAGTATGGGGACAGAGAATCAGCCCCAGCATTTT.

The chain combines TRBV6-4 with TRBJ2-7; possible D gene TRBD1, 5 bases. This CDR3 spans 15 amino acids. V lost 7 bases to trimming and J lost 3 bases, with 19 bases between them. The V gene's germline CDR1 is MRHNA and CDR2 SNTAGT. The CDR3 sequence: CASTNGHRSCYEQYF. In DNA form, the CDR3 reads TGTGCCAGCACCAACGGACACCGCTCTTGCTACGAGCAGTACTTC.

The chain carries TRBV27 and TRBJ2-1; a possible D gene is TRBD2 (6 bases). V gave up 6 bases and J gave up 9 bases, with 21 bases separating them. Per the germline V gene, CDR1 is MNHEY and CDR2 is SMNVEV (reference sequence). The CDR3 totals 15 residues. DNA for the CDR3: TGTGCCAGCAGCCCTTTTTCGGGGGATATTTTTGAGCAGTTCTTC. As protein: CASSPFSGDIFEQFF.

The chain has TRBV5-1 and TRBJ2-7, with D unresolved. Germline CDR1 is SGHRS and CDR2 is YFSETQ. The V and J ends lost 1 base and 2 bases respectively, with 10 bases between them. The CDR3 covers 14 residues. The CDR3 here is CASSLTVPTYEQYF. The CDR3 DNA reads as TGCGCCAGCAGCTTGACGGTCCCCACCTACGAGCAGTACTTC.

This chain joins TRBV5-4 and TRBJ2-1; D might be TRBD2 (5 bases). The CDR3 loop spans 15 amino acids. Germline V CDR1 and CDR2: SGHNT, YYREEE (reference sequence). V lost 0 bases, J lost 1 base, and 8 bases lay in between. The CDR3 is CASSLDGKSYNEQFF. Here the CDR3 DNA reads TGTGCCAGCAGCTTGGACGGGAAATCCTACAATGAGCAGTTCTTC.

This chain connects TRBV13 to TRBJ2-1; a weak D match, TRBD1 (6 bases). V was shortened by 5 bases and J by 5 bases, with 13 bases between the two germline ends. Germline V gene data show CDR1 as PRHDT and CDR2 as FYEKMQ (reference sequence). The CDR3 is made up of 14 amino acids. DNA for the CDR3: TGTGCCAGCAGCGAGGGACACGCAAACAATGAGCAGTTCTTC. It translates to CASSEGHANNEQFF.

The chain has TRBV6-5 and TRBJ2-5, with 7 bases matching TRBD2. CDR1 is MNHEY and CDR2 is SVGAGI in the germline V gene. This CDR3 comprises 12 residues. Trimming took 8 bases from V and 2 from J; bases not matched to a gene: 2. This CDR3 is CASRGVQETQYF. The CDR3 nucleotides are TGTGCCAGCCGGGGGGTACAAGAGACCCAGTACTTC.

CDR3 sequence: CASSVVSGPTDTQYF. CDR3 nucleotides: TGTGCCAGCAGCGTAGTTAGCGGGCCCACAGATACGCAGTATTTT. The chain carries TRBV9 and TRBJ2-3; 7 bases are shared with TRBD2. V lost 0 bases, J lost 2 bases, and 3 bases stayed unmatched. The CDR3 extends over 15 amino acids. CDR1 is SGDLS, CDR2 YYNGEE, per germline.

The genes are TRBV24-1 and TRBJ2-5; TRBD1 matches at 10 bases. CDR3 length: 15 residues. With 2 bases clipped from V and 2 bases from J, the junction kept 1 base outside the gene matches. Germline CDR1 reads KGHDR; CDR2 reads SFDVKD. CDR3 amino acids: CATSDWGQGQETQYF. For the CDR3, the DNA is TGTGCCACCAGTGATTGGGGACAGGGGCAAGAGACCCAGTACTTC.

The J gene is TRBJ1-4, the V gene TRBV30; D uncertain. The germline V gene encodes CDR1 GTSNPN and CDR2 SVGIG (reference sequence). V was shortened by 5 bases and J by 6 bases, with 4 bases between the two germline ends. The CDR3 consists of 10 residues. The CDR3 coding sequence is TGTGCCTGGGGGTATGAAAAACTGTTTTTT. Amino acid sequence: CAWGYEKLFF.

This sequence joins TRBV5-6 and TRBJ1-2; a weak D match, TRBD1 (6 bases). V was trimmed by 4 bases and J by 0 bases, leaving 16 bases between them. Germline CDR1 is SGHDT and CDR2 is YYEEEE. CDR3 length equals 16 residues. This CDR3 is CASSPLGTLTNYGYTF. The DNA of the CDR3 is TGTGCCAGCAGCCCCCTCGGGACACTTACTAACTATGGCTACACCTTC.

The rearrangement joins TRBV19 to TRBJ2-1; 9 bases map to TRBD1. CDR1 and CDR2 from the germline V gene are LNHDA and SQIVND (reference sequence). Unmatched junction bases numbered 2, after V lost 9 bases and J lost 2 bases. This CDR3 comprises 13 residues. The CDR3 region is CASGDRAYNEQFF. CDR3 nucleotides: TGTGCCAGCGGGGACAGGGCCTACAATGAGCAGTTCTTC.

In this sample, this clone turned up once. This chain uses TRBV7-3 with TRBJ1-1; D unresolved. Germline-derived CDR1 and CDR2 are SGHTA and FQGTGA. Deletions cut 2 bases from V and 1 base from J, with 11 bases between. The CDR3 loop spans 15 amino acids. CDR3 sequence: CASSLGRAQNTEAFF. The DNA of the CDR3 is TGTGCCAGCAGCTTAGGAAGGGCTCAGAACACTGAAGCTTTCTTT.